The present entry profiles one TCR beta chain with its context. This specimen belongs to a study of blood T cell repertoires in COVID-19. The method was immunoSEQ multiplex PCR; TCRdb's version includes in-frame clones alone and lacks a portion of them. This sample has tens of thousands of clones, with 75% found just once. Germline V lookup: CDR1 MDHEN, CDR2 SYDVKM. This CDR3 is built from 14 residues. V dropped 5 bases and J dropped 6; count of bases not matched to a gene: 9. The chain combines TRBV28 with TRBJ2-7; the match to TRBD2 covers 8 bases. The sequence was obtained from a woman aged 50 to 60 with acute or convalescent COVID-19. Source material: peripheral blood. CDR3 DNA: TGTGCCAGCAGTCTCAATTCGGGGGGGCGCGAGCAGTACTTC. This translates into CASSLNSGGREQYF.